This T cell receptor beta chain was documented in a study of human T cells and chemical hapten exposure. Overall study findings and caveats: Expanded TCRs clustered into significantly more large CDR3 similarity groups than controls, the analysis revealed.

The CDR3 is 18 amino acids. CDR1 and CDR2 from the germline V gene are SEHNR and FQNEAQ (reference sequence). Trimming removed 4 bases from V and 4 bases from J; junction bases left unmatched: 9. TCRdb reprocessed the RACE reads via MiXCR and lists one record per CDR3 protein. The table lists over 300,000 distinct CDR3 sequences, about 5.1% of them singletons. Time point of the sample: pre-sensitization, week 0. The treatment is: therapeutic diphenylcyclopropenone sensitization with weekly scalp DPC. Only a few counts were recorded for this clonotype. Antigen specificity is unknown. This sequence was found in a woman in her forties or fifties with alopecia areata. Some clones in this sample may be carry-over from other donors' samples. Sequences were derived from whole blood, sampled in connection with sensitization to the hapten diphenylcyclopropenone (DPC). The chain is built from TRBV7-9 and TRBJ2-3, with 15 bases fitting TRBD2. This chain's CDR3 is CASSSGLAGGPDADTQYF. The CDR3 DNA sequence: TGTGCCAGCAGCTCTGGACTAGCGGGAGGGCCTGACGCAGATACGCAGTATTTT. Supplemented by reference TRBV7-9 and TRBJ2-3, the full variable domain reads DTGVSQNPRHKITKRGQNVTFRCDPISEHNRLYWYRQTLGQGPEFLTYFQNEAQLEKSRLLSDRFSAERPKGSFSTLEIQRTEQGDSAMYLCASSSGLAGGPDADTQYFGPGTRLTVL.